These 15 T cell receptor beta chains came from one sample sequenced in a study of blood T cell repertoires in COVID-19. TCRdb's copy holds only in-frame clones and misses some; the assay was immunoSEQ multiplex PCR. The table has roughly 180,000 clones, around 86% seen once. The sample taken for sequencing was peripheral blood. The receptors were gathered from a man aged 18 to 30 with acute or convalescent COVID-19.

The rearrangement joins TRBV5-1 to TRBJ2-7; 9 positions match TRBD1. Per the germline V gene, CDR1 is SGHRS and CDR2 is YFSETQ. The CDR3 extends over 14 amino acids. The J segment lost 3 bases and the V segment lost 4 bases, leaving 5 bases of the junction unmatched. The CDR3 bases are TGCGCCAGCAGCATAGGGACAGGGAGCTACGAGCAGTACTTC. It yields the protein CASSIGTGSYEQYF.

This clone has a single count. A read error may account for a junction end that differs from germline. The V call is TRBV2, the J call TRBJ2-1, with 12 bases that match TRBD2. This CDR3 has 15 amino acids. Germline loops: CDR1 SNHLY, CDR2 FYNNEI. Here the CDR3 reads CASIPGTSGRNERFF. DNA of the CDR3: TGTGCCAGCATCCCCGGGACTAGCGGGCGAAATGAGCGGTTCTTC.

V and J are TRBV15 and TRBJ1-1; D uncertain. The CDR3 covers 14 residues. Trimming took off 0 bases at V and 4 bases at J, with 9 bases between the two ends. The germline V gene encodes CDR1 LNHNV and CDR2 YYDKDF (reference sequence). The chain's CDR3 is CATSRDGEGTEAFF. Here the CDR3 DNA reads TGTGCCACCAGCAGAGATGGCGAGGGCACTGAAGCTTTCTTT.

J is TRBJ1-2 and V is TRBV5-5; tentative D call: TRBD1 (5 bases). The CDR3 sequence is 15 residues long. Germline values: CDR1 SGHKS, CDR2 YYEKEE (reference sequence). Deletions cut 4 bases from V and 5 bases from J, with 18 bases between. Here the CDR3 reads CASSPNRQTLYGYTF. The CDR3 nucleotides are TGTGCCAGCAGCCCAAACAGACAGACTCTTTATGGCTACACCTTC.

V is TRBV29-1 and J is TRBJ2-7, with unresolved D. This CDR3 region has 12 residues. Trimming cost V 4 bases and J 6 bases, with 13 bases left between them. Germline loops: CDR1 SQVTM, CDR2 ANQGSEA. CDR3 nucleotides: TGCAGCGTTGGGGCAGGAATCGTCGAGCAGTACTTC. Translation: CSVGAGIVEQYF.

This chain connects TRBV18 to TRBJ2-2; 10 bases are a match to TRBD1. The V gene's germline CDR1 is KGHSH and CDR2 LQKENI. V shed 4 bases and J 5 bases; nucleotides not matched to a gene: 10. The CDR3 consists of 17 residues. CDR3 amino acids: CASSLTASGQGTGELFF. The CDR3 DNA reads TGTGCCAGCTCACTCACCGCCTCGGGACAGGGGACCGGGGAGCTGTTTTTT.

The V gene is TRBV10-3, the J gene TRBJ2-3; 7 nucleotides align to TRBD2. This CDR3 is built from 16 residues. J lost 4 bases, V lost 6 bases, and 13 bases had no gene match. Germline V lookup: CDR1 ENHRY, CDR2 SYGVKD. The CDR3 sequence: CAIRDEGGGGSDTQYF. CDR3 in DNA: TGTGCCATCAGGGATGAGGGCGGGGGTGGATCAGATACGCAGTATTTT.

This clone was counted once. The chain uses TRBV6-5 and TRBJ1-2; 7 bases align to TRBD1. Unmatched junction bases numbered 8, after V lost 2 bases and J lost 2 bases. The germline CDR1 and CDR2 sequences are MNHEY and SVGAGI. This CDR3 has 16 amino acids. The CDR3 here is CASSYQGGRKNYGYTF. CDR3 nucleotides: TGTGCCAGCAGTTACCAAGGGGGCAGGAAAAACTATGGCTACACCTTC.

The rearrangement uses TRBV7-9 and TRBJ1-5; TRBD1 matches at 7 bases. Per germline, CDR1 SEHNR and CDR2 FQNEAQ (reference sequence). The J segment lost 2 bases and the V segment lost 5 bases, leaving 9 bases of the junction unmatched. The CDR3 consists of 16 residues. This CDR3 reads CASSAFRDSGNQPQHF. Here the CDR3 DNA reads TGTGCCAGCAGCGCGTTCCGGGACAGCGGCAATCAGCCCCAGCATTTT. The complete variable domain, with remaining parts taken from reference TRBV7-9 and TRBJ1-5, reads DTGVSQNPRHKITKRGQNVTFRCDPISEHNRLYWYRQTLGQGPEFLTYFQNEAQLEKSRLLSDRFSAERPKGSFSTLEIQRTEQGDSAMYLCASSAFRDSGNQPQHFGDGTRLSIL.

CDR3 region: CASSLRQGADGELFF. The CDR3 DNA reads TGTGCCAGCAGCTTGAGGCAGGGGGCGGACGGGGAGCTGTTTTTT. The genes are TRBV5-5 and TRBJ2-2, with 8 bases that match TRBD1. This CDR3 region has 15 residues. Germline values: CDR1 SGHKS, CDR2 YYEKEE (reference sequence). The trim removed 1 base at V and 7 bases at J, leaving 6 bases unmatched.

The chain joins TRBV11-2 to TRBJ2-3; 8 positions match TRBD1. Per the germline V gene, CDR1 is SGHAT and CDR2 is FQNNGV. V lost 7 bases, J lost 6 bases, and 15 bases stayed unmatched. This CDR3 comprises 16 residues. For the CDR3, the DNA is TGTGCCAGCAACACCCTCCCCTGGACAGGGTCGGATACGCAGTATTTT. This codes for CASNTLPWTGSDTQYF.

This clone came up a few times. This chain connects TRBV25-1 to TRBJ2-7; weak D call: TRBD1 (7 bases). Germline values: CDR1 MGHDK, CDR2 SYGVNS. CDR3 length equals 13 residues. Trimming removed 3 bases at V and 5 bases at J, with 11 bases between. Here the CDR3 DNA reads TGTGCCAGCAGTGATGGAGGGGGCGACGAGCAGTACTTC. Protein: CASSDGGGDEQYF.

This chain connects TRBV6-5 to TRBJ2-2; TRBD1 might be the D (6 bases). Germline assignment: CDR1 MNHEY and CDR2 SVGAGI. The CDR3 runs 14 residues. Trimming cost V 7 bases and J 7 bases, with 16 bases left between them. The DNA of the CDR3 is TGTGCCAGCAAGGTTCAACAGGGAAACGGGGAGCTGTTTTTT. This encodes CASKVQQGNGELFF.

The chain is built from TRBV4-2 and TRBJ1-6; no clear D. V was trimmed by 0 bases and J by 0 bases, leaving 12 bases between them. CDR1 is LGHNA and CDR2 is YNFKEQ in the germline V gene. The CDR3 length is 18 residues. This CDR3 is CASSQDTPVSSYNSPLHF. The CDR3 region has the DNA TGTGCCAGCAGCCAAGACACCCCAGTAAGCTCCTATAATTCACCCCTCCACTTT.

The chain is built from TRBV12-5 and TRBJ2-7; D is unresolved. V was cut by 6 bases and J by 3 bases, with 6 bases left in between. The CDR3 is 11 residues long. Germline loops: CDR1 LGHNT, CDR2 FRNRAP. The CDR3 nucleotides read TGTGCTAGTGGCTTATACTACGAGCAGTACTTC. Its protein product is CASGLYYEQYF.